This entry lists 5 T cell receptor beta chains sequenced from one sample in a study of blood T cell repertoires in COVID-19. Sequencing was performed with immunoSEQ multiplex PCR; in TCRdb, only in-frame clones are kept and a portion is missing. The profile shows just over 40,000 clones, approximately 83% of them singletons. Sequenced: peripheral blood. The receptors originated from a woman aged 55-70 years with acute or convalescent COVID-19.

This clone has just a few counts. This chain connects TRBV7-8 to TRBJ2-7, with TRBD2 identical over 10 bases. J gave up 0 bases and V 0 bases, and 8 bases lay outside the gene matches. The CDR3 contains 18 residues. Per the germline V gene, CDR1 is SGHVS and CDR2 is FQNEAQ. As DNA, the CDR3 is TGTGCCAGCAGCTTAGCGAGACTAGCGGGCACCTCCTCCTACGAGCAGTACTTC. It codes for CASSLARLAGTSSYEQYF.

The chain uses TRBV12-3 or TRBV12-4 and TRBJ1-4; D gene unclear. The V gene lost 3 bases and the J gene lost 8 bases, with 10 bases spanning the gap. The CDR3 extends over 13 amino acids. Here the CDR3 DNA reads TGTGCCAGCAGTTTCGTATCGGGGGAAAAACTGTTTTTT. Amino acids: CASSFVSGEKLFF.

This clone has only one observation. The CDR3 sequence is CASSLPAGDTGELFF. The CDR3 nucleotides read TGTGCCAGCAGCTTACCAGCGGGAGACACCGGGGAGCTGTTTTTT. This rearrangement joins TRBV13 to TRBJ2-2, with 8 nucleotides matching TRBD2. The trim removed 2 bases at V and 3 bases at J, leaving 2 bases unmatched. The CDR3 sequence is 15 residues long. Germline lookup yields CDR1 PRHDT and CDR2 FYEKMQ (reference sequence). Using reference TRBV13 and TRBJ2-2 for the parts outside the CDR3, the full variable domain is AAGVIQSPRHLIKEKRETATLKCYPIPRHDTVYWYQQGPGQDPQFLISFYEKMQSDKGSIPDRFSAQQFSDYHSELNMSSLELGDSALYFCASSLPAGDTGELFFGEGSRLTVL.

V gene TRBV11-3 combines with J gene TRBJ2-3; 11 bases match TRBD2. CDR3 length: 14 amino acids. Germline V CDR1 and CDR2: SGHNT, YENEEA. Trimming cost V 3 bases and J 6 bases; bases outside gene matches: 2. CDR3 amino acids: CASSFSGGADTQYF. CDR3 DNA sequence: TGTGCCAGCAGCTTTAGCGGGGGGGCGGATACGCAGTATTTT.

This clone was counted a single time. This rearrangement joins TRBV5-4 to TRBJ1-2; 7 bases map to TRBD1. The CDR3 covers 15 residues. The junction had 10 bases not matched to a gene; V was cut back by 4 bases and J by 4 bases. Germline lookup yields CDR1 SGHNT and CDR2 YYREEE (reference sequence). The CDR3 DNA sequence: TGTGCCAGCAGCGATGACAGGGTCGGCGCCTATGGCTACACCTTC. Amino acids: CASSDDRVGAYGYTF.